This TCR beta chain was profiled in a study of CD8+CD57+ T cells in acquired aplastic anemia. Looking at the study overall: DNA recovered from sorted CD4+ and CD8+ cells had a mean of 3.2 ug.

Concerning this clonotype: Antigen: not known.

In patients chosen for sequencing, flow cytometry had shown CD8+CD57+ cell expansion. Severe acquired aplastic anemia was the diagnosis recorded for all patients. Patient blood was sampled before any therapy had been received. V lost 2 bases and J lost 2, with 7 bases in between. The CDR3 is 13 amino acids. The V gene's germline CDR1 is MNHEY and CDR2 SMNVEV (reference sequence). Study-wide results and caveats: Under 35 was the count of CD8+ CDR3 sequences that patients shared with controls.

Profiling that covered TCR beta VDJ and CDR3 relied on genomic DNA as its template. TCRdb ran MiXCR on the reads and lists one entry per CDR3 protein. Altogether 150,000 to 200,000 distinct CDR3 sequences are present, around half being singletons, with the ten largest covering approximately 1%. The material sequenced was sorted CD4+, CD8+, or CD8+CD57+ T cells (not recorded which) from PBMCs. The chain is built from TRBV27 and TRBJ2-7; TRBD1 is a possible D gene (5 bases). The sequence was obtained from a human donor with aplastic anemia. The CDR3 nucleotides read TGTGCCAGCAGTTTAGGGGCTACCTACGAGCAGTACTTC. Amino acids: CASSLGATYEQYF.